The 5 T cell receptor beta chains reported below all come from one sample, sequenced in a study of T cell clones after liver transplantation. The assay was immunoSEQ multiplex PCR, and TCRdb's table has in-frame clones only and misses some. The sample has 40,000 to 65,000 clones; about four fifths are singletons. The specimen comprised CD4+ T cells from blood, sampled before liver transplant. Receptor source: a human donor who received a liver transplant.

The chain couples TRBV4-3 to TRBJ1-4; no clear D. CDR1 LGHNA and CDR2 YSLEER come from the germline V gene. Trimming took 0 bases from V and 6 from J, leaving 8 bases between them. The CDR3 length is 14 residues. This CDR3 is CASSQERTHEKLFF. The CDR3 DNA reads TGCGCCAGCAGCCAAGAACGGACGCATGAAAAACTGTTTTTT.

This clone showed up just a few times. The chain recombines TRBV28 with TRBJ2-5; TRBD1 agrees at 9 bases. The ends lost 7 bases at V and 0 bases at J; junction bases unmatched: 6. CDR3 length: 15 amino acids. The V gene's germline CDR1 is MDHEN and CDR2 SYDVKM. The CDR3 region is CASKRGQGYQETQYF. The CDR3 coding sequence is TGTGCCAGCAAACGGGGACAGGGTTACCAAGAGACCCAGTACTTC.

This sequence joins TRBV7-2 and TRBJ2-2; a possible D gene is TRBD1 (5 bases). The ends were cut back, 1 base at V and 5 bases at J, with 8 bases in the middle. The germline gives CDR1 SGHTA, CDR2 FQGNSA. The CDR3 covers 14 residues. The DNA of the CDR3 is TGTGCCAGCAGCTTAGAGTCAGGGACCGGGGAGCTGTTTTTT. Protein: CASSLESGTGELFF. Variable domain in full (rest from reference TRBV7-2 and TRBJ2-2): GAGVSQSPSNKVTEKGKDVELRCDPISGHTALYWYRQSLGQGLEFLIYFQGNSAPDKSGLPSDRFSAERTGGSVSTLTIQRTQQEDSAVYLCASSLESGTGELFFGEGSRLTVL.

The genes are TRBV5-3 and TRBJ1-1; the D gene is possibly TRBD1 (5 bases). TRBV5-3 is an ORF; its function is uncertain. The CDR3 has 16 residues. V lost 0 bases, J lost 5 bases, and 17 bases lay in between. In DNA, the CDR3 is TGTGCCAGAAGCTTGGTTGGTCAGGGACGAGGAACTGAAGCTTTCTTT. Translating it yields CARSLVGQGRGTEAFF.

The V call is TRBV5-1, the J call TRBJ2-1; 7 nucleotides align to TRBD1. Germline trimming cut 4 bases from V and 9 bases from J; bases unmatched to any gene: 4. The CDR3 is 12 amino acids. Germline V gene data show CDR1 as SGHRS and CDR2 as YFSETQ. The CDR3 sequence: CASSRDSPEQFF. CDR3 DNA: TGCGCCAGCAGCAGGGACAGCCCTGAGCAGTTCTTC.